This T cell receptor (beta chain) was captured by sequencing in a study of control samples from healthy donors and cancer patients. Clones were sequenced by immunoSEQ multiplex PCR, and TCRdb holds only the in-frame ones, with some missing. This table has fewer than 250,000 clones, roughly nine tenths appearing once. Germline assignment: CDR1 SGHDT and CDR2 YYEEEE. The CDR3 is 17 residues long. The V end lost 2 bases, the J end lost 0 bases, and 12 bases lay between the germline ends. The source is a young man in good health. The V gene is TRBV5-6, the J gene TRBJ1-6; unclear D gene. The sample taken for sequencing was blood. This chain's CDR3 is CASSFDGPISYNSPLHF. The CDR3 DNA sequence: TGTGCCAGCAGCTTCGACGGGCCGATCTCCTATAATTCACCCCTCCACTTT.